This TCR beta chain comes out of a study of glioma-infiltrating T cells after dendritic cell vaccination. Study context: Treatment, given 2003 to 2012, was autologous tumor lysate-pulsed dendritic cell vaccination. Study results and limitations: Complete blood and tumor specimen sets were limited to few patients. No direct clonality-survival link was found; a diverse polyclonal response may matter. Estimated pretreatment TIL content predicted outcome after dendritic cell vaccination.

From germline, CDR1 is SGHRS and CDR2 YFSETQ. V shed 4 bases, J shed 7 bases, and the junction held 9 bases outside the gene matches. The CDR3 totals 16 residues. Time point indicated: after dendritic cell vaccination, including at tumor progression/relapse. Assay used: immunoSEQ multiplex PCR; TCRdb lists only in-frame clones, some missing. The table lists around 100,000 clones, under 85% of them singletons. This clone has only one observation. Its antigen is not identified. The TCR comes from a human donor with glioblastoma. The chain uses TRBV5-1 and TRBJ1-6, with 9 bases that match TRBD1. The material sequenced was blood, taken after dendritic cell vaccination. The CDR3 protein is CASSPGLGQGNSPLHF. DNA of the CDR3: TGCGCCAGCAGCCCGGGGTTGGGACAGGGAAATTCACCCCTCCACTTT.